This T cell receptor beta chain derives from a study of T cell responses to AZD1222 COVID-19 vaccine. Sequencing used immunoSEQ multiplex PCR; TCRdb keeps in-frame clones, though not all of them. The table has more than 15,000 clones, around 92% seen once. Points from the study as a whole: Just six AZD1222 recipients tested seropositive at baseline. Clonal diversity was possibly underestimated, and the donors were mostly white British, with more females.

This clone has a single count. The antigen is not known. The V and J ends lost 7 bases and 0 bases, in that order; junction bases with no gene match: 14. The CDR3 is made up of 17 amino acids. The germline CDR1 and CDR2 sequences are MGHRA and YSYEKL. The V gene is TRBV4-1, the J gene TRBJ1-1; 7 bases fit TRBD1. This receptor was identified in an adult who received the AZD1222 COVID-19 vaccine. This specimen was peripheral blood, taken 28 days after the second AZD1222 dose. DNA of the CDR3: TGCGCCAGCAACAGGCAGGGGGACGTCCGCATGAACACTGAAGCTTTCTTT. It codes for CASNRQGDVRMNTEAFF.